The present T cell receptor beta chain was sequenced within a study of blood T cell repertoires in COVID-19. Repertoires were generated with immunoSEQ multiplex PCR, while TCRdb's copy carries only in-frame clones and drops some. The sample has some 70,000 clones; approximately 85% are singletons. This CDR3 has 14 residues. Germline loops: CDR1 MNHEY, CDR2 SVGAGI. V lost 2 bases to trimming and J lost 3 bases, with 8 bases between them. The receptor was derived from an older woman with COVID-19, enrolled during active disease. The V and J genes are TRBV6-5 and TRBJ1-5, with a tentative D call TRBD1 (6 bases). Source material: peripheral blood. The CDR3, as DNA: TGTGCCAGCAGTTACGGACAGACCAATCAGCCCCAGCATTTT. It translates to CASSYGQTNQPQHF.